The T cell receptor (beta chain) described here comes from a study of memory CD4+ T cells and cytomegalovirus serostatus. Study summary: Of the healthy Belgian adults, several were CMV seropositive and fewer than 30 seronegative.

Authors' data handling: Out-of-frame sequences were removed, leaving 2 million to 2.5 million distinct TCRbeta sequences. The protocol was immunoSEQ multiplex PCR, while the TCRdb copy is restricted to in-frame clones and leaves out a portion. Clone size and the V and J calls come from that table; the DNA yielded D and trimming. This table has 70,000 or so clones, around 82% appearing once. In germline, CDR1 is MDHEN, CDR2 SYDVKM. V gave up 6 bases and J gave up 3 bases, with 6 bases separating them. This CDR3 region has 12 residues. The sort gate was single viable CD3+CD4+CD8-CD45RO+ cells for memory CD4+ T cells.

This receptor was obtained from an adult in good health and CMV-seropositive. The specimen was memory CD4+ T cells from blood. The J gene is TRBJ1-5, the V gene TRBV28; maybe TRBD1 (5 bases). CDR3 sequence: CASRGVNQPQHF. The CDR3 DNA is TGTGCCAGCAGAGGGGTCAATCAGCCCCAGCATTTT.